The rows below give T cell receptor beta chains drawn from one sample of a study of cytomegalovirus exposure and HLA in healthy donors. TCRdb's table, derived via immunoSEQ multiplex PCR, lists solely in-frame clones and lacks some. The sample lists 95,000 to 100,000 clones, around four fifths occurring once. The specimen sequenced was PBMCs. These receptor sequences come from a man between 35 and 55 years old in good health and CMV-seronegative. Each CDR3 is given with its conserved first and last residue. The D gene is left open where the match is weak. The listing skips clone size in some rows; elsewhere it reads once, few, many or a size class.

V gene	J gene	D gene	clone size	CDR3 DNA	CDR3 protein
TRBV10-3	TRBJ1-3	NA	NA	TGTGCCATCAACGAGGCGTCGGGTGGAAACACCATATATTTT	CAINEASGGNTIYF
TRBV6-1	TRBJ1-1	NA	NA	TGTGCCAGCAGTGGGGGGGGAGCAGCTTTCTTT	CASSGGGAAFF
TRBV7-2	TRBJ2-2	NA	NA	TGTGCCAGCAGCATTAGGGGGGGGACCAACACCGGGGAGCTGTTTTTT	CASSIRGGTNTGELFF
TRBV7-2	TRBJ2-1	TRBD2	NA	TGTGCCAGCAGCTTGGTGGCTAGCGGGTACAATGAGCAGTTCTTC	CASSLVASGYNEQFF
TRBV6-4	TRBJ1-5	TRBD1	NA	TGTGCCAGCAGTGACTACATCCCGGACAGGGTAGGGAATCAGCCCCAGCATTTT	CASSDYIPDRVGNQPQHF
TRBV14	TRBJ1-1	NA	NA	TGTGCCAGCAGCCGGGCGATAACTGAAGCTTTCTTT	CASSRAITEAFF
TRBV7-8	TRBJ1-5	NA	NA	TGTGCCAGCAGTTTAAACGGACAAGCCTGGGTGGCCCAGCATTTT	CASSLNGQAWVAQHF
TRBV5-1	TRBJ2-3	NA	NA	TGCGCCAGCAGCTTGGAACACAGCACAGATACGCAGTATTTT	CASSLEHSTDTQYF
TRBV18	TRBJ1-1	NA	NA	TGTGCCAGCTTAAGACAGGAGGATACTGAAGCTTTCTTT	CASLRQEDTEAFF
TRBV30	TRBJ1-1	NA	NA	TGTGCCTGGCAGATGGGGGCCATGAACACTGAAGCTTTCTTT	CAWQMGAMNTEAFF
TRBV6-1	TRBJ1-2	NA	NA	TGTGCCAGCAGTACAGACGGACTCTATGGCTACACCTTC	CASSTDGLYGYTF
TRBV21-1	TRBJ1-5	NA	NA	TGTGCCAGCCCAAACAGGTGGGACAGGGGGCATAGGGGCAATCAGCCCCAGCATTTT	CASPNRWDRGHRGNQPQHF
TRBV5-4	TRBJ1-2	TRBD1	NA	TGTGCCAGCAGCTCCCAGGGGGCGCCTGAGTATGGCTACACCTTC	CASSSQGAPEYGYTF
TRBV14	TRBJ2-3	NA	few	TGTGCCAGCAGCCAAGTTAACCGGAGGACAGATACGCAGTATTTT	CASSQVNRRTDTQYF
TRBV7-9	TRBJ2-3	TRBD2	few	TGTGCCAGCAGCATGGGGGGGTTT	CASSMGGF
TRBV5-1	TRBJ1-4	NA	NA	TGCGCCAGCAGCTTATTTCTACAGTCTAATGAAAAACTGTTTTTT	CASSLFLQSNEKLFF
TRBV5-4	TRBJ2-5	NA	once	TGTGCCAGCAGCTCGGGGACAAGACAACAAGAGACCCAGTACTTC	CASSSGTRQQETQYF
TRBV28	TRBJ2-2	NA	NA	TGTGCCAGCAGCCCTTCTTCGGCCGGGGAGCTGTTTTTT	CASSPSSAGELFF
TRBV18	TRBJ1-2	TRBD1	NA	TGTGCCAGCTCAGCCAGACAGGGGCCAACACAATACTATGGCTACACCTTC	CASSARQGPTQYYGYTF
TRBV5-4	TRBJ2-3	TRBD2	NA	TGTGCCAGCGCGGGAGAGTTTACAGATACGCAGTATTTT	CASAGEFTDTQYF
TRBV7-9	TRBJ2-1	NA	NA	TGTGCCAGCAGCCCAACGGGCGCAGGGAATGAGCAGTTCTTC	CASSPTGAGNEQFF
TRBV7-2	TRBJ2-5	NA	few	TGTGCCAGCAGCTTAATCGGCGGGCAGTACTTC	CASSLIGGQYF
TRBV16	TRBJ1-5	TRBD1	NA	TGTGCCAGCAGCATAGGGACAGGGGGGCGATCTAATCAGCCCCAGCATTTT	CASSIGTGGRSNQPQHF
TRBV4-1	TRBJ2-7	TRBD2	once	TGCGCCAGCAGCCAAGCGGGAGGCTCCTACGAGCAGTACTTC	CASSQAGGSYEQYF
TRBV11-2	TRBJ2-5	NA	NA	TGTGCCAGCAGCCCCGGGACTTTCACCGATAACCAAGAGACCCAGTACTTC	CASSPGTFTDNQETQYF
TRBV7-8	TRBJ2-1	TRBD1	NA	TGTGCCAGCAGCCACGGACAGGGCCGCTCCTACAATGAGCAGTTCTTC	CASSHGQGRSYNEQFF
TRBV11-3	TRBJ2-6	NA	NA	TGTGCCAGCAGTCCCCGTGATGGGGCAGGATCTGGGGCCAACGTCCTGACTTTC	CASSPRDGAGSGANVLTF
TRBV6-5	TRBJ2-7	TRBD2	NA	TGTTCCAGCAGTTCTAGCGGGGCTAGCTCCTACGAGCAGTACTTC	CSSSSSGASSYEQYF
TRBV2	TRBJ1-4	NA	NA	TGTGCCAGCAGGGGGGGGGTAGAAAAACTGTTTTTT	CASRGGVEKLFF
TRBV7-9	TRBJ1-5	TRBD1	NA	TGTGCCAGCAGCTCGGGACAGGGTTCTGCTCAGCCCCAGCATTTT	CASSSGQGSAQPQHF
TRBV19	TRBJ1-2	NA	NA	TGTGCCAGTAGTATAGCTCCAGGGGCTAACTATGGCTACACCTTC	CASSIAPGANYGYTF
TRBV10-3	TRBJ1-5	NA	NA	TGTGCCATCAGTGTCGGGGGTAGGCAGCCCCAGCATTTT	CAISVGGRQPQHF
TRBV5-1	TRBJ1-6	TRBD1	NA	TGCGCCAGCAGCTTCAATGGGGACAGTAATTCACCCCTCCACTTT	CASSFNGDSNSPLHF
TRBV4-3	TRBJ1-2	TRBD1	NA	TGCGCCAGCAGCCACATTGGGGGGGGACAGGGGGGTATCACGGATGGCTACACCTTC	CASSHIGGGQGGITDGYTF
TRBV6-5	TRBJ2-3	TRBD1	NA	TGTGCCAGCAGCAGGGGGCGTGATACGCAGTATTTT	CASSRGRDTQYF
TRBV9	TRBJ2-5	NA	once	TGTGCCAGCAGTCGGCGAGCTTTGGAGGGAGAGACCCAGTACTTC	CASSRRALEGETQYF
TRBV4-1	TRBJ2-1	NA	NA	TGCGCCAGCAGCCATCAAACCCGGAGGGTTCCCTACAATGAGCAGTTCTTC	CASSHQTRRVPYNEQFF
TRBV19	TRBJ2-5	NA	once	TGTGCCAGTAGTGAGTGGGATTTGGGAGATCAAGAGACCCAGTACTTC	CASSEWDLGDQETQYF
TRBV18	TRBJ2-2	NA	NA	TGTGCCAGCTCACCCCCACGGGCCGGGGAGCTGTTTTTT	CASSPPRAGELFF